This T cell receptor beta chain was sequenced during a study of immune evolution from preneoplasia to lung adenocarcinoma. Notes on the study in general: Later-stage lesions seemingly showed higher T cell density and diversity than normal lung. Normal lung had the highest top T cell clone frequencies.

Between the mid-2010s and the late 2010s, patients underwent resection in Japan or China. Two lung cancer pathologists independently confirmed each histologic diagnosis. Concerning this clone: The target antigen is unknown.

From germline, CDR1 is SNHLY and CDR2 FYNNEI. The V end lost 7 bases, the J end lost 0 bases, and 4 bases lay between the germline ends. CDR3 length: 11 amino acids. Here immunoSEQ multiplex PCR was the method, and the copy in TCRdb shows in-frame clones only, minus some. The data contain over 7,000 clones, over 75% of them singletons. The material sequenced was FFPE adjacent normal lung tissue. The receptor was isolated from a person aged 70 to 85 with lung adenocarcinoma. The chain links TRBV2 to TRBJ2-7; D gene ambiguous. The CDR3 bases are TGTGCCAGCACTTTCTCCTACGAGCAGTACTTC. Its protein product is CASTFSYEQYF.